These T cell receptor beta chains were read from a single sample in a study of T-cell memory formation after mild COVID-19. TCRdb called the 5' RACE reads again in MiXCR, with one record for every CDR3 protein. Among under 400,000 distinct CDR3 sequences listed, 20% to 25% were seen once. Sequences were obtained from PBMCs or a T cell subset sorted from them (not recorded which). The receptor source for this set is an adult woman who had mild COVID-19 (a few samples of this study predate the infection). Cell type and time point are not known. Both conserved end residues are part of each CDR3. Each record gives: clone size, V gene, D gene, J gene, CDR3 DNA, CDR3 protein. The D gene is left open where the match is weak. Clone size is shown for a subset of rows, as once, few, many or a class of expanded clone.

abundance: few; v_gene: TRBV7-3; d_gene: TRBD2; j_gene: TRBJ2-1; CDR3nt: TGTGCCAGCAGCACGAGCGGGAGAGGTAATGAGCAGTTCTTC; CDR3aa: CASSTSGRGNEQFF
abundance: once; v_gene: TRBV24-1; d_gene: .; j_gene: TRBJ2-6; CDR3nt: TGTGCCACCAGCCCCCGGTCAGCGCCCCTGGGGACTGGGGCCAACGTCCTGACTTTC; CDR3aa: CATSPRSAPLGTGANVLTF
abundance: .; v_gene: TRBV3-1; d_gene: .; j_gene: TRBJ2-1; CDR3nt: TGTGCCAGCAGCCAGCCTGGGAAGGGGTACAATGAGCAGTTCTTC; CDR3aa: CASSQPGKGYNEQFF
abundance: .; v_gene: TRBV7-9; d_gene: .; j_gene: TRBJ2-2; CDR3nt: TGTGCCAGCAGCGGGTGGACAGTTCTCGACACCGGGGAGCTGTTTTTT; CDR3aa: CASSGWTVLDTGELFF
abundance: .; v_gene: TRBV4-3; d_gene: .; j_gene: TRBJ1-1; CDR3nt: TGCGCCAGCAGCCAAGCCCGGGGGTGGGGCCACGAAGCTTTCTTT; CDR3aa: CASSQARGWGHEAFF
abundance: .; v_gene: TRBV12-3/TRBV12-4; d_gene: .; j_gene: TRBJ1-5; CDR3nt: TGTGCCAGCAGCACCGGCAATCAGCCCCAGCATTTT; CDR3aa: CASSTGNQPQHF
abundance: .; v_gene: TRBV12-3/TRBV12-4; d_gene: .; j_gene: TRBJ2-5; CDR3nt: TGTGCCAGCAGGGGAGGACAAAGGAGTACCCAGTACTTC; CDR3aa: CASRGGQRSTQYF
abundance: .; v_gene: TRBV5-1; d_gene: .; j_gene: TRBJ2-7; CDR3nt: TGCGCCAGCAGCCCGTGGGCGGCCAGCTACGAGCAGTACTTC; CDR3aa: CASSPWAASYEQYF
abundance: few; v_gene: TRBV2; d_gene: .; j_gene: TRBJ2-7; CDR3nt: TGTGCCAGCAGTTTTAACAGGGAAAGGTTTATCTACGAGCAGTACTTC; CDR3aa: CASSFNRERFIYEQYF
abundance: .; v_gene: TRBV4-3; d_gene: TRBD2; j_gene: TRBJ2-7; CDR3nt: TGCGCCAGCAGCCAAGATTTCCCAGCATTTGGCGGGAGACGTCGAGGAAGGGATTACGAGCAGTACTTC; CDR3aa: CASSQDFPAFGGRRRGRDYEQYF